These T cell receptor beta chains were read from a single sample in a study of tumor and adjacent non-tumor tissue in lung cancer. TCRdb itself ran the multiplex PCR reads through MiXCR, one entry per CDR3 protein. The table has about 140,000 distinct CDR3 sequences, 66% seen once. Sequencing input: lung tumor tissue. The receptors come from a man aged 60 to 69 with small cell lung cancer. The CDR3 runs from the conserved cysteine through the conserved F or W. A D gene is named only where the DNA matches it firmly. Size is stated for part of the rows, as once, few or many counts, or as a class when the clone is expanded.

d_gene: TRBD2; j_gene: TRBJ2-2; v_gene: TRBV20-1; abundance: many; CDR3aa: CSARAALVSSGRIATGELFF; CDR3nt: TGCAGTGCTAGAGCTGCATTAGTCTCTAGCGGGAGGATCGCAACCGGGGAGCTGTTTTTT
d_gene: .; j_gene: TRBJ2-1; v_gene: TRBV11-2; abundance: .; CDR3aa: CARSPNERVYVYNEQLF; CDR3nt: TGTGCCAGAAGCCCAAACGAACGAGTATACGTCTACAATGAGCAGTTATTC
d_gene: .; j_gene: TRBJ2-1; v_gene: TRBV12-5; abundance: .; CDR3aa: CASGWGRPNEQLF; CDR3nt: TGTGCTAGTGGTTGGGGCCGGCCCAATGAGCAGCTCTTC
d_gene: .; j_gene: TRBJ1-4; v_gene: TRBV29-1; abundance: many; CDR3aa: CSAGPDSEKLFF; CDR3nt: TGCAGCGCCGGGCCAGATTCAGAAAAACTGTTTTTT
d_gene: .; j_gene: TRBJ1-2; v_gene: TRBV6-1; abundance: many; CDR3aa: CAGQTAYGYTF; CDR3nt: TGTGCCGGACAAACAGCATATGGCTACACCTTC
d_gene: TRBD2; j_gene: TRBJ2-1; v_gene: TRBV5-1; abundance: .; CDR3aa: CASSRQVRTSGDNEQFF; CDR3nt: TGCGCCAGCAGCCGGCAGGTTCGGACTAGCGGAGACAATGAGCAGTTCTTC
d_gene: TRBD1; j_gene: TRBJ1-1; v_gene: TRBV5-6; abundance: .; CDR3aa: CASSLLRQGREAFF; CDR3nt: TGTGCCAGCAGCTTGTTGCGACAGGGTCGTGAAGCTTTCTTT
d_gene: .; j_gene: TRBJ2-1; v_gene: TRBV28; abundance: .; CDR3aa: CASGNSFEVDEQLF; CDR3nt: TGTGCCAGCGGGAACTCCTTCGAGGTGGATGAGCAGTTGTTC
d_gene: TRBD2; j_gene: TRBJ2-1; v_gene: TRBV24-1; abundance: few; CDR3aa: CATASQRGRGADEQFF; CDR3nt: TGTGCCACCGCCTCCCAGCGGGGGAGGGGGGCTGATGAGCAGTTCTTC
d_gene: TRBD1; j_gene: TRBJ2-6; v_gene: TRBV12-3/TRBV12-4; abundance: .; CDR3aa: CTSSEGTAYSGANVLTF; CDR3nt: TGTACCAGCAGCGAAGGGACAGCCTACTCTGGGGCCAACGTCCTGACTTTC
d_gene: .; j_gene: TRBJ1-1; v_gene: TRBV5-5; abundance: .; CDR3aa: CASSSLRGAEAFF; CDR3nt: TGTGCCAGCAGCTCTTTACGAGGGGCTGAAGCTTTCTTT
d_gene: .; j_gene: TRBJ2-3; v_gene: TRBV5-6; abundance: .; CDR3aa: CASSLGPGSTDTQYF; CDR3nt: TGTGCCAGCAGCTTGGGTCCGGGTAGCACAGATACGCAGTATTTT
d_gene: .; j_gene: TRBJ1-2; v_gene: TRBV7-8; abundance: .; CDR3aa: CAGSPTGVGYTF; CDR3nt: TGTGCCGGCAGCCCGACGGGGGTCGGCTACACCTTC
d_gene: TRBD2; j_gene: TRBJ2-3; v_gene: TRBV20-1; abundance: .; CDR3aa: CSATGTSFTDTHYF; CDR3nt: TGCAGTGCAACCGGGACTAGCTTTACAGATACGCATTATTTT
d_gene: .; j_gene: TRBJ2-3; v_gene: TRBV29-1; abundance: .; CDR3aa: CGVPYRDTQYF; CDR3nt: TGCGGCGTCCCTTATAGGGATACGCAGTATTTT
d_gene: .; j_gene: TRBJ2-1; v_gene: TRBV29-1; abundance: .; CDR3aa: CSGAPFRGYYNGQFF; CDR3nt: TGCAGTGGAGCCCCGTTCCGGGGGTATTACAATGGGCAGTTCTTC
d_gene: .; j_gene: TRBJ2-1; v_gene: TRBV5-1; abundance: few; CDR3aa: CASSFGGAGTYNEQFF; CDR3nt: TGCGCCAGCAGCTTTGGAGGCGCAGGCACCTACAATGAGCAGTTCTTC
d_gene: .; j_gene: TRBJ2-3; v_gene: TRBV10-3; abundance: few; CDR3aa: CAISEPGARDTQYF; CDR3nt: TGTGCCATCAGTGAGCCCGGAGCGAGGGATACGCAGTATTTT
d_gene: TRBD1; j_gene: TRBJ2-7; v_gene: TRBV12-3/TRBV12-4; abundance: .; CDR3aa: CASSLGQGASYEQYF; CDR3nt: TGTGCCAGCAGTTTAGGACAGGGGGCCTCCTACGAGCAGTACTTC
d_gene: .; j_gene: TRBJ1-1; v_gene: TRBV11-2; abundance: .; CDR3aa: CASSLAPGGILNTEAFF; CDR3nt: TGTGCCAGCAGCTTAGCCCCGGGCGGGATATTGAACACTGAAGCTTTCTTT
d_gene: .; j_gene: TRBJ2-1; v_gene: TRBV20-1; abundance: .; CDR3aa: CSASRTGNEQFF; CDR3nt: TGCAGTGCTAGTCGAACCGGCAATGAGCAGTTCTTC
d_gene: .; j_gene: TRBJ2-4; v_gene: TRBV11-2; abundance: .; CDR3aa: CAHSFPGSDIQYF; CDR3nt: TGTGCCCACAGCTTCCCAGGGTCGGACATTCAGTACTTC
d_gene: .; j_gene: TRBJ1-1; v_gene: TRBV6-2/TRBV6-3; abundance: .; CDR3aa: CASSKPTMAGTEALF; CDR3nt: TGTGCCAGCAGTAAACCGACAATGGCGGGTACTGAAGCTCTCTTT
d_gene: .; j_gene: TRBJ2-2; v_gene: TRBV6-1; abundance: .; CDR3aa: CASSAQLLRPNTGDLFF; CDR3nt: TGTGCCAGCAGTGCCCAATTATTGCGGCCTAACACCGGGGACCTGTTTTTT
d_gene: .; j_gene: TRBJ2-1; v_gene: TRBV28; abundance: once; CDR3aa: CASRPQSSSYNEQFF; CDR3nt: TGTGCCAGCAGACCACAATCGAGCTCCTACAATGAGCAGTTCTTC
d_gene: .; j_gene: TRBJ2-7; v_gene: TRBV29-1; abundance: .; CDR3aa: CSVVAGWPSEQYF; CDR3nt: TGCAGCGTTGTTGCGGGATGGCCGTCCGAGCAGTACTTC
d_gene: .; j_gene: TRBJ2-7; v_gene: TRBV6-5; abundance: many; CDR3aa: CASSYSVAYYEQYF; CDR3nt: TGTGCCAGCAGTTACTCTGTGGCATACTACGAGCAGTACTTC
d_gene: .; j_gene: TRBJ2-5; v_gene: TRBV6-6; abundance: few; CDR3aa: CASSVGRETQYF; CDR3nt: TGTGCCAGCAGCGTTGGGAGGGAGACCCAGTACTTC
d_gene: .; j_gene: TRBJ1-1; v_gene: TRBV11-3; abundance: many; CDR3aa: CASSFVVGTEAFF; CDR3nt: TGTGCCAGCAGCTTCGTGGTTGGCACTGAAGCTTTCTTT
d_gene: .; j_gene: TRBJ2-3; v_gene: TRBV29-1; abundance: .; CDR3aa: CSVVKDGSPDTQYF; CDR3nt: TGCAGCGTTGTTAAAGACGGATCACCAGATACGCAGTATTTT
d_gene: .; j_gene: TRBJ2-7; v_gene: TRBV18; abundance: .; CDR3aa: CASSPRETGSGHEQYF; CDR3nt: TGTGCCAGCTCACCGAGAGAAACGGGATCCGGCCACGAGCAGTACTTC
d_gene: TRBD2; j_gene: TRBJ2-3; v_gene: TRBV5-1; abundance: .; CDR3aa: CASSWTSGRPTDTQYF; CDR3nt: TGCGCCAGCAGCTGGACTAGCGGGAGGCCCACAGATACGCAGTATTTT
d_gene: .; j_gene: TRBJ2-1; v_gene: TRBV11-2; abundance: .; CDR3aa: CASSFDRGPANEQFF; CDR3nt: TGTGCCAGCAGCTTCGATCGGGGGCCGGCGAATGAGCAGTTCTTC
d_gene: .; j_gene: TRBJ2-1; v_gene: TRBV20-1; abundance: .; CDR3aa: CSARRNGPSYNEQFF; CDR3nt: TGCAGTGCTAGACGTAACGGCCCTTCCTACAATGAGCAGTTCTTC
d_gene: .; j_gene: TRBJ1-1; v_gene: TRBV20-1; abundance: .; CDR3aa: CSARGLGVDTEAFF; CDR3nt: TGCAGTGCTAGAGGCCTGGGGGTGGACACTGAAGCTTTCTTT
d_gene: .; j_gene: TRBJ1-1; v_gene: TRBV4-1; abundance: .; CDR3aa: CANSQDRLNTEAFF; CDR3nt: TGCGCCAACAGCCAAGATCGGCTGAACACTGAAGCTTTCTTT
d_gene: TRBD2; j_gene: TRBJ2-1; v_gene: TRBV6-6; abundance: .; CDR3aa: CASKGASGLYNEQFF; CDR3nt: TGCGCCAGCAAAGGGGCTAGCGGACTATACAATGAGCAGTTCTTC
d_gene: .; j_gene: TRBJ1-6; v_gene: TRBV12-3/TRBV12-4; abundance: once; CDR3aa: CVSSSVGGGSPLHF; CDR3nt: TGTGTCAGCAGTTCGGTAGGGGGTGGTTCACCCCTCCACTTT
d_gene: .; j_gene: TRBJ1-1; v_gene: TRBV28; abundance: .; CDR3aa: CAIKGGNTEAFF; CDR3nt: TGTGCCATCAAGGGGGGGAACACTGAAGCTTTCTTT
d_gene: TRBD2; j_gene: TRBJ2-2; v_gene: TRBV6-5; abundance: many; CDR3aa: CASSYSLAGGPTGELFF; CDR3nt: TGTGCCAGCAGTTACTCCTTAGCGGGAGGGCCCACCGGGGAGCTGTTTTTT
d_gene: TRBD2; j_gene: TRBJ2-1; v_gene: TRBV5-4; abundance: once; CDR3aa: CASSVGGTRNEQFF; CDR3nt: TGTGCCAGCAGCGTGGGGGGGACCCGGAATGAGCAGTTCTTC
d_gene: .; j_gene: TRBJ2-3; v_gene: TRBV4-2; abundance: .; CDR3aa: CASSQLAGWNIDTQYF; CDR3nt: TGTGCCAGCAGCCAGCTAGCCGGCTGGAACATAGATACTCAGTATTTT